This T cell receptor (beta chain) is from a study of blood T cell repertoires in COVID-19. Study as a whole: From the United States, Italy and Spain came samples of acute and convalescent COVID-19. PBMCs, B-cell-depleted T cells, or T cells provided the cDNA or gDNA that made up the material.

Original processing notes: Estimated nucleated cell counts came from reference gene primer amplification. Repertoires were generated with immunoSEQ multiplex PCR, while TCRdb's copy carries only in-frame clones and drops some. The DNA was the basis for D and trimming; V, J and clone size are from that table. This table holds more than 80,000 clones, about 83% found once. Enrollment of patients from Seattle took place during active infection, with longitudinal follow-up. CDR1 and CDR2 (germline): MRHNA, SNTAGT. J was trimmed by 4 bases and V by 3 bases; bases with no gene match: 1. The length of the CDR3 is 13 residues.

This TCR derives from a woman between 55 and 75 years old with COVID-19, enrolled during active disease. The sequenced material came from peripheral blood. The V and J genes are TRBV6-4 and TRBJ1-1; 8 bases match TRBD1. CDR3 bases: TGTGCCAGCAGTGAGCAGGGGGCCACTGAAGCTTTCTTT. Translation: CASSEQGATEAFF.